The rows below give T cell receptor beta chains drawn from one sample of a study of T cells in Graves' hyperthyroidism and ophthalmopathy. One entry per CDR3 protein, called by TCRdb with MiXCR from the multiplex PCR reads. The sample has a few hundred thousand distinct CDR3 sequences; roughly 13% are singletons. Sequencing was performed on blood. The receptors were sampled from a woman under 30 with Graves' hyperthyroidism. The CDR3 runs from the conserved cysteine through the conserved F or W. Clone size is not always given. Where it is, it says once, few, many or a class for expanded clones.

size: many
V: TRBV20-1
J: TRBJ2-2
CDR3: CSARKTSNGELFF

size: many
V: TRBV27
J: TRBJ2-5
CDR3: CASSSRTSGIPSPGQETQYF

size: NA
V: TRBV19
J: TRBJ2-2
CDR3: CASRKEDRGRTGELFF

size: NA
V: TRBV9
J: TRBJ1-1
CDR3: CASSPPRVAKAFF

size: many
V: TRBV6-1
J: TRBJ1-6
CDR3: CASSYDRGDSPLHF

size: many
V: TRBV28
J: TRBJ2-1
CDR3: CASSLDIRSTGNEQFF

size: many
V: TRBV11-2
J: TRBJ1-4
CDR3: CASSLDRAVEKLFF

size: NA
V: TRBV5-1
J: TRBJ2-3
CDR3: CASKSRQNTDTQYF

size: many
V: TRBV30
J: TRBJ1-1
CDR3: CAWSRDANTEAFF

size: few
V: TRBV12-5
J: TRBJ1-5
CDR3: CASGSGSNQPQHF

size: NA
V: TRBV5-5
J: TRBJ1-6
CDR3: CASSLMQANSPLHF

size: NA
V: TRBV5-1
J: TRBJ2-3
CDR3: CASRRDPSGGPDTQYF

size: many
V: TRBV24-1
J: TRBJ2-7
CDR3: CATSDSRTSGSYEQYF

size: few
V: TRBV2
J: TRBJ1-2
CDR3: CASSEGTGGGYTF

size: many
V: TRBV5-1
J: TRBJ1-1
CDR3: CASRLETGGFPEAFF

size: many
V: TRBV28
J: TRBJ1-1
CDR3: CASSRDSTTEAFF

size: NA
V: TRBV7-9
J: TRBJ2-1
CDR3: CASSPPGLAGGGEQFF

size: many
V: TRBV7-9
J: TRBJ2-3
CDR3: CASNKPGQRIDTQYF

size: NA
V: TRBV18
J: TRBJ2-5
CDR3: CASSPQSRAQETQYF

size: NA
V: TRBV5-4
J: TRBJ2-5
CDR3: CASSLVGLATETQYF

size: few
V: TRBV5-1
J: TRBJ1-2
CDR3: CASSPWANYGYTF

size: many
V: TRBV6-1
J: TRBJ1-1
CDR3: CASSEGSLQGMNTEAFF

size: few
V: TRBV28
J: TRBJ1-3
CDR3: CASGYGDLKGSGNTIYF

size: many
V: TRBV10-1
J: TRBJ2-1
CDR3: CASSEGSGNEQFF

size: NA
V: TRBV4-3
J: TRBJ2-7
CDR3: CASSQGEDREKEQYF

size: many
V: TRBV7-9
J: TRBJ2-1
CDR3: CASSLGGHPYNEQFF

size: NA
V: TRBV11-1
J: TRBJ2-5
CDR3: CASSPGTSGPQETQYF

size: many
V: TRBV10-3
J: TRBJ1-6
CDR3: CATGRDSDSPLHF

size: NA
V: TRBV19
J: TRBJ1-2
CDR3: CASSIQGSGGYTF

size: NA
V: TRBV20-1
J: TRBJ1-1
CDR3: CSARDPGQYEAFF

size: many
V: TRBV7-2
J: TRBJ2-7
CDR3: CASSLDRGPVYEQYF

size: NA
V: TRBV12-3/TRBV12-4
J: TRBJ1-4
CDR3: CASSFGVGWSNEKLFF

size: many
V: TRBV6-1
J: TRBJ2-1
CDR3: CASRQDSGNEQFF

size: NA
V: TRBV5-1
J: TRBJ2-2
CDR3: CATQGAVTGELFF

size: many
V: TRBV28
J: TRBJ2-7
CDR3: CASSQTSGSLYEQYF

size: many
V: TRBV28
J: TRBJ2-1
CDR3: CASSQEFNYNEQFF

size: many
V: TRBV6-1
J: TRBJ2-7
CDR3: CASSEIPEQYF

size: many
V: TRBV28
J: TRBJ2-7
CDR3: CASSPSGTSGEQYF

size: NA
V: TRBV6-5
J: TRBJ1-6
CDR3: CASSYGGGRGSVDSPLHF

size: many
V: TRBV29-1
J: TRBJ2-7
CDR3: CTQMREWTSEQYF

size: NA
V: TRBV9
J: TRBJ2-5
CDR3: CASSRSSQETQYF

size: many
V: TRBV12-3/TRBV12-4
J: TRBJ1-5
CDR3: CASSTTFVRTGNQPQHF